This T cell receptor (beta chain) was identified during a study of T cells after yellow fever vaccination. On the study more broadly: For low cell numbers, libraries were made with SMART-Seq v4 Ultra Low Input.

Findings and caveats of the study: One caveat is that FACS-sorted repertoires could contain abundant clonotypes contaminating from the bulk population. Re-detected after boosting: most primary clones, almost 97% of CD4 and 88% of CD8.

TCRdb re-called the 5' RACE reads through MiXCR, storing one row per CDR3 protein. The sample comprises a few hundred thousand distinct CDR3 sequences, roughly 4.3% of which are singletons, and approximately 25% rests with the top ten. This clonotype turned up a few times. Its antigen is unknown. Trimming removed 0 bases at V and 3 bases at J, with 9 bases between. Germline CDR1 SGHRS, CDR2 YFSETQ. This CDR3 contains 14 residues. The sequenced sample was PBMCs, obtained 5 days after the yellow fever booster vaccination. The receptor was derived from a man between 18 and 35 years old who received the YFV17D yellow fever vaccine. V is TRBV5-1 and J is TRBJ1-2; no reliable D call. CDR3 in amino acids: CASSLGPGDYGYTF. CDR3 nucleotides: TGCGCCAGCAGCTTGGGACCTGGGGACTATGGCTACACCTTC.